Sequencing of this T cell receptor (beta chain) was carried out in a study of T cells in localized non-small cell lung cancer. General study findings and limits: Uninvolved adjacent lung had more T cell clonality than any other tissue, topping tumor.

The assay was immunoSEQ multiplex PCR, and TCRdb's table has in-frame clones only and misses some. The data contain tens of thousands of clones, about four fifths of them singletons. Trimming pared 2 bases from V and 4 bases from J, leaving 8 bases between. Germline V lookup: CDR1 MNHNY, CDR2 SVGAGI (reference sequence). This CDR3 has 13 residues. About this clone: Its antigen is currently unknown.

The sample was peripheral blood, taken before any cancer treatment. The chain combines TRBV6-6 with TRBJ1-1; D gene uncertain. The source is a female donor at least 60 years old with stage I lung adenocarcinoma. The CDR3 here is CASSYEGLTEAFF. Here the CDR3 DNA reads TGTGCCAGCAGTTACGAAGGCCTCACTGAAGCTTTCTTT.